Listed here are 28 T cell receptor beta chains from one sample, sequenced in a study of T cell responses to AZD1222 COVID-19 vaccine. The assay was immunoSEQ multiplex PCR, and TCRdb's table has in-frame clones only and misses some. The data hold about 53,000 clones, with roughly 87% observed a single time. The sequences come from peripheral blood, collected 28 days after the second AZD1222 dose. Every receptor here comes from an adult who received the AZD1222 COVID-19 vaccine.

This clone was recorded a few times. The chain is built from TRBV19 and TRBJ1-5; 7 nucleotides align to TRBD1. CDR1 LNHDA and CDR2 SQIVND come from the germline V gene (reference sequence). V was clipped by 3 bases and J by 2 bases; unmatched bases: 10. The CDR3 spans 17 residues. The CDR3 spells CASSMGTGVGGNQPQHF. In DNA form, the CDR3 reads TGTGCCAGTAGTATGGGAACAGGGGTAGGCGGCAATCAGCCCCAGCATTTT.

This clone was detected a few times. This chain joins TRBV5-5 and TRBJ2-2; D not certain. Germline V gives CDR1 SGHKS, CDR2 YYEKEE (reference sequence). Trimming took off 9 bases at V and 0 bases at J, with 15 bases between the two ends. The CDR3 sequence is 15 residues long. The DNA of the CDR3 is TGTGCCACCGGCTTAATTGCAGCGAACACCGGGGAGCTGTTTTTT. Translation: CATGLIAANTGELFF.

The chain has TRBV3-1 (or the pseudogene TRBV3-2) and TRBJ2-6; the match to TRBD1 covers 7 bases. The CDR3 totals 17 residues. Trimming cost V 4 bases and J 0 bases; bases outside gene matches: 6. The germline V gene encodes CDR1 LGHDT and CDR2 YNNKEL (reference sequence). CDR3 sequence reads: CASSRRGLGSGANVLTF. As DNA, the CDR3 is TGTGCCAGCAGCCGTAGGGGGCTGGGCTCTGGGGCCAACGTCCTGACTTTC.

J is TRBJ2-7 and V is TRBV2; D is tentatively TRBD1 or TRBD2 (5 bases each). Germline CDR1 is SNHLY and CDR2 is FYNNEI. Trimming took 4 bases from V and 1 from J, leaving 14 bases between them. The CDR3 is 15 amino acids. CDR3 DNA sequence: TGTGCCAGCAGTGGAACCGGGACCCGTTCCTACGAGCAGTACTTC. Encoded protein: CASSGTGTRSYEQYF.

The chain employs TRBV24-1 and TRBJ2-3; 11 bases are a match to TRBD2. CDR1 and CDR2 (germline): KGHDR, SFDVKD. V shed 4 bases, J shed 2 bases, and the junction held 4 bases outside the gene matches. The CDR3 contains 16 residues. CDR3 sequence: CATSDPSGRPTDTQYF. Here the CDR3 DNA reads TGTGCCACCAGTGACCCTAGCGGGAGGCCCACAGATACGCAGTATTTT.

As DNA, the CDR3 is TGTGCCATCAGTGAGTGGGGACTAGCGGGAAATGGTGAGCAGTACTTC. Translated, it gives CAISEWGLAGNGEQYF. The V call is TRBV10-3, the J call TRBJ2-7; TRBD2 matches 13 bases. The ends lost 1 base at V and 7 bases at J; junction bases unmatched: 7. The CDR3 is made up of 16 amino acids. Germline V CDR1 and CDR2: ENHRY, SYGVKD.

In its sample, this clone was seen once. This CDR3 is CASTRDRSQPQHF. CDR3 nucleotides: TGTGCCAGCACCCGGGACAGGAGTCAGCCCCAGCATTTT. The rearrangement uses TRBV12-3 or TRBV12-4 and TRBJ1-5, with TRBD1 matching 8 bases. V shed 7 bases, J shed 6 bases, and the junction held 5 bases outside the gene matches. The CDR3 extends over 13 amino acids.

The J gene is TRBJ2-3, the V gene TRBV2, with a possible D match to TRBD1 (6 bases). V was pared by 7 bases and J by 3 bases, with 17 bases between. CDR1 is SNHLY and CDR2 is FYNNEI in the germline V gene. The CDR3 loop spans 15 amino acids. CDR3 protein: CASNLGTLSTDTQYF. DNA for the CDR3: TGTGCCAGCAACCTAGGGACATTGAGTACAGATACGCAGTATTTT.

The J gene is TRBJ2-1, the V gene TRBV29-1; 9 nucleotides align to TRBD2. The trim removed 0 bases at V and 9 bases at J, leaving 9 bases unmatched. This CDR3 is 15 amino acids long. The germline gives CDR1 SQVTM, CDR2 ANQGSEA. The CDR3 here is CSVEDPSRTSVEQFF. CDR3 bases: TGCAGCGTTGAAGATCCTTCCCGGACTAGCGTTGAGCAGTTCTTC.

The chain has TRBV9 and TRBJ2-3; 9 positions agree with TRBD1. Germline V gene sequence: CDR1 SGDLS, CDR2 YYNGEE. Trimming cost V 3 bases and J 2 bases; bases outside gene matches: 4. The CDR3 has 15 residues. The chain's CDR3 is CASSGTGVPTDTQYF. The CDR3 DNA is TGTGCCAGCAGCGGGACAGGGGTCCCCACAGATACGCAGTATTTT. Full variable domain (outside the CDR3, taken from reference TRBV9 and TRBJ2-3): DSGVTQTPKHLITATGQRVTLRCSPRSGDLSVYWYQQSLDQGLQFLIQYYNGEERAKGNILERFSAQQFPDLHSELNLSSLELGDSALYFCASSGTGVPTDTQYFGPGTRLTVL.

The chain joins TRBV29-1 to TRBJ1-3, with 8 nucleotides matching TRBD1. The germline V gene encodes CDR1 SQVTM and CDR2 ANQGSEA. The CDR3 runs 13 residues. With V trimmed by 6 bases and J by 2 bases, 3 bases remained unmatched. CDR3 bases: TGCAGCGTCAGGGGGCGAACTGGAAACACCATATATTTT. It is translated as CSVRGRTGNTIYF.

The chain's CDR3 is CASSLTGPPETQYF. The DNA of the CDR3 is TGTGCCAGCAGCCTGACAGGACCACCAGAGACCCAGTACTTC. The chain combines TRBV6-5 with TRBJ2-5; TRBD1 is a possible D gene (6 bases). The V end lost 6 bases, the J end lost 4 bases, and 15 bases lay between the germline ends. The CDR3 extends over 14 amino acids. Germline CDR1 reads MNHEY; CDR2 reads SVGAGI.

This chain connects TRBV3-1 (or the pseudogene TRBV3-2) to TRBJ2-5; perhaps D is TRBD1 or TRBD2 (5 bases each). Trimming removed 6 bases at V and 2 bases at J, with 16 bases between. This CDR3 spans 15 amino acids. The germline V gene has CDR1 LGHDT and CDR2 YNNKEL (reference sequence). CDR3 coding DNA: TGTGCCAGCAGTTCCTCAGGGAGCGGACAAGAGACCCAGTACTTC. Its translation is CASSSSGSGQETQYF.

The chain recombines TRBV6-1 with TRBJ1-1, with D unclear. The germline V and J ends were trimmed by 2 bases and 1 base, with 11 bases remaining between them. The length of the CDR3 is 15 residues. Per the germline V gene, CDR1 is MNHNS and CDR2 is SASEGT. The CDR3 reads CASSERAAGNTEAFF. The CDR3 nucleotides are TGTGCCAGCAGTGAAAGGGCCGCCGGGAACACTGAAGCTTTCTTT.

V usage is TRBV2 and J usage is TRBJ1-1, with D hard to call. Deletions cut 7 bases from V and 0 bases from J, with 9 bases between. Germline V gene data show CDR1 as SNHLY and CDR2 as FYNNEI. This CDR3 has 13 residues. In DNA form, the CDR3 reads TGTGCCAGCACCTCAGACTTGAACACTGAAGCTTTCTTT. This codes for CASTSDLNTEAFF.

V is TRBV19 and J is TRBJ2-2; D unclear. The CDR3 has 14 amino acids. Germline CDR1 reads LNHDA; CDR2 reads SQIVND (reference sequence). Trimming cost V 5 bases and J 7 bases, with 14 bases left between them. In DNA form, the CDR3 reads TGTGCCAGTAGTGGCCGTCACAAAGGCGGGGAGCTGTTTTTT. It translates to CASSGRHKGGELFF.

The V gene is TRBV12-3 or TRBV12-4, the J gene TRBJ2-3; the D gene is possibly TRBD1 (5 bases). V was pared by 1 base and J by 7 bases, with 9 bases between. This CDR3 has 13 amino acids. The CDR3 DNA follows: TGTGCCAGCAGTTTAGGGGGCCGAAATACGCAGTATTTT. This codes for CASSLGGRNTQYF.

The rearrangement uses TRBV7-8 and TRBJ2-3; D gene ambiguous. The CDR3 length is 11 residues. Germline loops: CDR1 SGHVS, CDR2 FQNEAQ. V was trimmed by 5 bases and J by 6 bases, leaving 6 bases between them. Written as DNA, the CDR3 is TGTGCCAGCAGCCGAGAGGATACGCAGTATTTT. It translates to CASSREDTQYF.

J is TRBJ2-3 and V is TRBV11-3; 10 bases match TRBD2. This CDR3 is built from 15 residues. Trimming at V came to 3 bases and at J to 6 bases, leaving 6 bases not matched to a gene. In germline, CDR1 is SGHNT, CDR2 YENEEA. CDR3 in amino acids: CASSFASGRSDTQYF. The CDR3 nucleotides read TGTGCCAGCAGCTTTGCTAGCGGGAGATCTGATACGCAGTATTTT.

The V and J genes are TRBV29-1 and TRBJ2-5; D could derive from TRBD1 or TRBD2 (5 bases each). This CDR3 has 13 residues. V was cut by 4 bases and J by 1 base, with 10 bases left in between. Germline V CDR1 and CDR2: SQVTM, ANQGSEA. The CDR3 bases are TGCAGCGTTGGTCGGGGCCCCCAAGAGACCCAGTACTTC. Translated: CSVGRGPQETQYF.

V is TRBV9 and J is TRBJ2-5; TRBD2 matches 9 bases. Germline V gene data show CDR1 as SGDLS and CDR2 as YYNGEE. The CDR3 is 15 amino acids. Losses at the gene ends were 0 bases for V and 4 bases for J; bases not matched to a gene: 4. The CDR3 nucleotides read TGTGCCAGCAGCGTAGAGAGCGGGAGGCGAGAGACCCAGTACTTC. It yields the protein CASSVESGRRETQYF.

In its sample, this clone was seen once. The CDR3 protein is CASSPPGAKGNTIYF. In DNA, the CDR3 is TGTGCCAGTAGTCCGCCGGGGGCAAAAGGAAACACCATATATTTT. The chain joins TRBV19 to TRBJ1-3; maybe TRBD1 (6 bases). CDR1 is LNHDA, CDR2 SQIVND, per germline (reference sequence). The CDR3 is 15 residues long. Trimming removed 5 bases at V and 4 bases at J, with 15 bases between.

The chain recombines TRBV19 with TRBJ1-2; TRBD1 matches 11 bases. Trimming cost V 1 base and J 7 bases; bases outside gene matches: 11. CDR3 length: 17 amino acids. Germline assignment: CDR1 LNHDA and CDR2 SQIVND (reference sequence). CDR3 loop: CASSIVGGTGGRSGYTF. In DNA, the CDR3 is TGTGCCAGTAGTATAGTTGGCGGGACAGGGGGTCGAAGTGGCTACACCTTC. Variable domain in full (rest from reference TRBV19 and TRBJ1-2): DGGITQSPKYLFRKEGQNVTLSCEQNLNHDAMYWYRQDPGQGLRLIYYSQIVNDFQKGDIAEGYSVSREKKESFPLTVTSAQKNPTAFYLCASSIVGGTGGRSGYTFGSGTRLTVV.

The chain recombines TRBV27 with TRBJ2-2; a weak D match, TRBD1 (5 bases). CDR1 and CDR2 from the germline V gene are MNHEY and SMNVEV (reference sequence). Deletions cut 2 bases from V and 2 bases from J, with 12 bases between. There are 16 residues in the CDR3. The CDR3 here is CASSLRGTVNTGELFF. In nucleotides, the CDR3 is TGTGCCAGCAGTTTAAGGGGTACCGTAAACACCGGGGAGCTGTTTTTT.

This clone was seen more than once but under ten times. The chain recombines TRBV7-2 with TRBJ1-2, with 12 bases identical to TRBD1. Per germline, CDR1 SGHTA and CDR2 FQGNSA. V lost 0 bases, J lost 5 bases, and 4 bases stayed unmatched. The CDR3 runs 16 residues. The CDR3 nucleotides read TGTGCCAGCAGCTTAGCGGGACAGGGGGCGCGGTATGGCTACACCTTC. Its translation: CASSLAGQGARYGYTF.

CDR3 region: CASSPTGQTYNSPLHF. The DNA of the CDR3 is TGTGCCAGCAGCCCAACGGGACAGACCTATAATTCACCCCTCCACTTT. The chain employs TRBV27 and TRBJ1-6; 7 bases agree with TRBD1. Germline V gene data show CDR1 as MNHEY and CDR2 as SMNVEV (reference sequence). The J segment lost 2 bases and the V segment lost 6 bases, leaving 7 bases of the junction unmatched. This CDR3 region has 16 residues.

In this sample, this clone turned up once. V gene TRBV9 combines with J gene TRBJ2-7; D unclear. Trimming removed 0 bases at V and 2 bases at J, with 9 bases between. CDR1 and CDR2 from the germline V gene are SGDLS and YYNGEE. The CDR3 extends over 14 amino acids. The CDR3 protein is CASSVAPSTYEQYF. In DNA, the CDR3 is TGTGCCAGCAGCGTAGCTCCCAGTACCTACGAGCAGTACTTC.

This rearrangement joins TRBV6-1 to TRBJ1-5; D gene uncertain. Germline CDR1 and CDR2: MNHNS and SASEGT. Trimming took off 1 base at V and 6 bases at J, with 7 bases between the two ends. The CDR3 extends over 13 amino acids. The CDR3 sequence is CASSEDPLQPQHF. The CDR3 DNA sequence: TGTGCCAGCAGTGAAGACCCTCTTCAGCCCCAGCATTTT.